In its sample, the clone carrying this T cell receptor beta chain was seen a few times. Time point meaning: patch test 3, about 24 weeks after DPC sensitization. As to treatment: therapeutic diphenylcyclopropenone sensitization with weekly scalp DPC. The data were obtained in a study of human T cells and chemical hapten exposure. Using its own MiXCR run on the RACE reads, TCRdb lists one record per CDR3 protein. The repertoire holds more than 70,000 distinct CDR3 sequences, with 9.5% to 13% as singletons. V lost 3 bases and J lost 7, with 19 bases in between. There are 16 residues in the CDR3. Looked up from germline, CDR1 is SGHVT and CDR2 is SQSDAQ.

This sample comprised whole blood, obtained in connection with sensitization to the hapten diphenylcyclopropenone (DPC). The V gene is TRBV7-4, the J gene TRBJ2-1; the D gene is possibly TRBD1 (7 bases). This clonotype was obtained from a woman aged 30 to 39 with alopecia areata. Some clones in this sample may be carry-over from other donors' samples. CDR3 loop: CASSFGARRGRNEQFF. As DNA, the CDR3 is TGTGCCAGCAGCTTTGGGGCCCGGAGGGGGCGGAATGAGCAGTTCTTC.